The clone carrying this T cell receptor (beta chain) came up a few times. What it recognizes is unknown. This sample is part of a study of T-cell memory formation after mild COVID-19. Study conclusions and caveats: Second-wave clones with a day 37 peak had unconfirmed SARS-CoV-2 specificity. Day 15 to 85 contracting clones showed balanced CD4/CD8; later expanders leaned CD4+.

Each CDR3 protein gets one entry after TCRdb re-called the 5' RACE reads with MiXCR. This sample has hundreds of thousands of distinct CDR3 sequences, with 28% found just once. The V segment lost 4 bases and the J segment 5 bases; nucleotides outside the gene matches: 10. Per germline, CDR1 SGHDT and CDR2 YYEEEE. CDR3 length equals 18 residues. This chain joins TRBV5-6 and TRBJ2-1, with 15 bases fitting TRBD2. The source is an adult woman who had mild COVID-19 (a few samples of this study predate the infection). Cell type and time point are not known. Specimen: PBMCs or a T cell subset sorted from them (not recorded which). The CDR3 is CASSAPGLAGGHHNEQFF. In DNA form, the CDR3 reads TGTGCCAGCAGCGCTCCGGGACTAGCGGGGGGCCACCACAATGAGCAGTTCTTC.